These T cell receptor beta chains were read from a single sample in a study of blood T cell repertoires in COVID-19. The data were produced by immunoSEQ multiplex PCR, yet TCRdb's version contains in-frame clones alone and is incomplete. The repertoire holds approximately 250,000 clones, with around 80% as singletons. The material sequenced was peripheral blood. The receptors were sampled from a human donor in a cohort sampled during active COVID-19. The CDR3 runs from the conserved cysteine through the conserved F or W. The D gene is left open where the match is weak. Rows give clone size only sometimes, using once, few, many, or a class for an expanded clone.

clone_size: few; j_call: TRBJ1-2; v_call: TRBV20-1; d_call: .; cdr3_nt: TGCAGTGCGAGGCCCAACTATGGCTACACCTTC; cdr3_aa: CSARPNYGYTF
clone_size: .; j_call: TRBJ1-4; v_call: TRBV7-9; d_call: TRBD1; cdr3_nt: TGTGCCAGCAGCTTCGGGACAGGGGGCGAAAAACTGTTTTTT; cdr3_aa: CASSFGTGGEKLFF
clone_size: .; j_call: TRBJ1-3; v_call: TRBV27; d_call: .; cdr3_nt: TGTGCCAGCAGTTTTGCTAGCTCTGGAAACACCATATATTTT; cdr3_aa: CASSFASSGNTIYF
clone_size: .; j_call: TRBJ1-1; v_call: TRBV28; d_call: TRBD1; cdr3_nt: TGTGCCAGCAGTTTACCTGGGACAGGGAACACTGAAGCTTTCTTT; cdr3_aa: CASSLPGTGNTEAFF
clone_size: few; j_call: TRBJ2-3; v_call: TRBV6-6; d_call: TRBD2; cdr3_nt: TGTGCCAGCAGCCGACTAGCGGGGGGTTCAGATACGCAGTATTTT; cdr3_aa: CASSRLAGGSDTQYF
clone_size: .; j_call: TRBJ2-7; v_call: TRBV2; d_call: .; cdr3_nt: TGTGCCAGCAGTGAAGGGGGGACTCTCGCTTCTTTTGAGCAGTACTTC; cdr3_aa: CASSEGGTLASFEQYF
clone_size: .; j_call: TRBJ2-6; v_call: TRBV30; d_call: .; cdr3_nt: TGTGCCTGGAGTGGGGACTTACGCGGGGCCAACGTCCTGACTTTC; cdr3_aa: CAWSGDLRGANVLTF
clone_size: .; j_call: TRBJ1-2; v_call: TRBV30; d_call: TRBD1; cdr3_nt: TGTGCCTGGAGGGGACAGGGTGCAACGTACTATGGCTACACCTTC; cdr3_aa: CAWRGQGATYYGYTF
clone_size: .; j_call: TRBJ2-5; v_call: TRBV20-1; d_call: .; cdr3_nt: TGCAGTGCTATCCGGACAGCCCAGTACTTC; cdr3_aa: CSAIRTAQYF
clone_size: .; j_call: TRBJ1-2; v_call: TRBV6-5; d_call: TRBD1; cdr3_nt: TGTGCCAGCACTCTACCGGGACAGGGAGGTTTTGGCTACACCTTC; cdr3_aa: CASTLPGQGGFGYTF
clone_size: .; j_call: TRBJ1-1; v_call: TRBV18; d_call: .; cdr3_nt: TGTGCCAGCTCACCCCAGCAGGGCTCTACCCTAACGAACACTGAAGCTTTCTTT; cdr3_aa: CASSPQQGSTLTNTEAFF
clone_size: .; j_call: TRBJ2-6; v_call: TRBV21-1; d_call: .; cdr3_nt: TGTGCCAGCAGAGACTTAATCAGTCCATCTGGGGCCAACGTCCTGACTTTC; cdr3_aa: CASRDLISPSGANVLTF
clone_size: .; j_call: TRBJ2-7; v_call: TRBV3-1/TRBV3-2; d_call: TRBD1; cdr3_nt: TGTGCCAGCAGCCAAGGGGGCGGGACAGGGGGCTACGAGCAGTACTTC; cdr3_aa: CASSQGGGTGGYEQYF
clone_size: .; j_call: TRBJ2-5; v_call: TRBV10-3; d_call: .; cdr3_nt: TGTGCCATCAGCCGACTAGTCCAAGAGACCCAGTACTTC; cdr3_aa: CAISRLVQETQYF
clone_size: .; j_call: TRBJ2-3; v_call: TRBV29-1; d_call: TRBD2; cdr3_nt: TGCAGCTCGGCGGGGGAGGCAGATACGCAGTATTTT; cdr3_aa: CSSAGEADTQYF
clone_size: .; j_call: TRBJ1-1; v_call: TRBV7-9; d_call: TRBD1; cdr3_nt: TGTGCCAGCAGCTTAGCAGCCGGGACAGGGGTTACTGAAGCTTTCTTT; cdr3_aa: CASSLAAGTGVTEAFF
clone_size: .; j_call: TRBJ2-1; v_call: TRBV7-2; d_call: .; cdr3_nt: TGTGCCAGCAGCTTAGATCGGCGGCAGGGTGAGCAGTTCTTC; cdr3_aa: CASSLDRRQGEQFF
clone_size: .; j_call: TRBJ1-1; v_call: TRBV5-6; d_call: .; cdr3_nt: TGTGCCAGCAGCTTGATTCAAAGCCCTAGAGGGGAAGCTTTCTTT; cdr3_aa: CASSLIQSPRGEAFF
clone_size: .; j_call: TRBJ2-1; v_call: TRBV29-1; d_call: TRBD2; cdr3_nt: TGCAGCGCTCAGACTAGCAGAGATCCCTACAATGAGCAGTTCTTC; cdr3_aa: CSAQTSRDPYNEQFF
clone_size: .; j_call: TRBJ2-3; v_call: TRBV6-1; d_call: .; cdr3_nt: TGTGCCAGCAGTGAAAGGGTGACAGGAGGCACAGATACGCAGTATTTT; cdr3_aa: CASSERVTGGTDTQYF
clone_size: .; j_call: TRBJ2-7; v_call: TRBV10-2; d_call: TRBD1; cdr3_nt: TGCGCCAGCAGTGTAACACAGGGGTTCGAGCAGTACTTC; cdr3_aa: CASSVTQGFEQYF
clone_size: .; j_call: TRBJ2-7; v_call: TRBV18; d_call: .; cdr3_nt: TGTGCCAGCTCACCACCCGCAGGGAACGACGAGCAGTACTTC; cdr3_aa: CASSPPAGNDEQYF
clone_size: .; j_call: TRBJ2-1; v_call: TRBV9; d_call: TRBD1; cdr3_nt: TGTGCCAGCAGCGTAGCTCAGGGGGCAAGCAATGAGCAGTTCTTC; cdr3_aa: CASSVAQGASNEQFF
clone_size: .; j_call: TRBJ2-5; v_call: TRBV7-9; d_call: TRBD2; cdr3_nt: TGTGCCAGCAGCCGTACTAGCGACCAAGAGACCCAGTACTTC; cdr3_aa: CASSRTSDQETQYF
clone_size: once; j_call: TRBJ2-1; v_call: TRBV4-1; d_call: TRBD1; cdr3_nt: TGCGCCAGCAGACAGGGGCCCTACAATGAGCAGTTCTTC; cdr3_aa: CASRQGPYNEQFF
clone_size: .; j_call: TRBJ2-3; v_call: TRBV18; d_call: TRBD1; cdr3_nt: TGTGCCAGCTCACCGGACAGGGGGCGTCCAGATACGCAGTATTTT; cdr3_aa: CASSPDRGRPDTQYF
clone_size: .; j_call: TRBJ1-3; v_call: TRBV5-1; d_call: TRBD1; cdr3_nt: TGCGCCAGCAGCTCACAGGGGATTTCTGGAAACACCATATATTTT; cdr3_aa: CASSSQGISGNTIYF
clone_size: .; j_call: TRBJ1-1; v_call: TRBV5-4; d_call: .; cdr3_nt: TGTGCCAGCAGCTCGGGGGGGGCTATGAACACTGAAGCTTTCTTT; cdr3_aa: CASSSGGAMNTEAFF
clone_size: .; j_call: TRBJ2-1; v_call: TRBV24-1; d_call: TRBD2; cdr3_nt: TGTGCCACCGGGGGGGGGAACTCCTACAATGAGCAGTTCTTC; cdr3_aa: CATGGGNSYNEQFF
clone_size: .; j_call: TRBJ2-1; v_call: TRBV7-2; d_call: .; cdr3_nt: TGTGCCAGCAGAGAGAGGCAAGTCCACAATGAGCAGTTCTTC; cdr3_aa: CASRERQVHNEQFF
clone_size: .; j_call: TRBJ2-5; v_call: TRBV5-1; d_call: .; cdr3_nt: TGCGCCAGCAGCCCTGCGGGGGCTAGGCAAGAGACCCAGTACTTC; cdr3_aa: CASSPAGARQETQYF
clone_size: .; j_call: TRBJ2-3; v_call: TRBV29-1; d_call: .; cdr3_nt: TGCAGCGTTCACACCATTAGCACAGATACGCAGTATTTT; cdr3_aa: CSVHTISTDTQYF
clone_size: .; j_call: TRBJ1-4; v_call: TRBV28; d_call: TRBD1; cdr3_nt: TGTGCCAGCAGTTCGACAGGGGGACGTGAAAAACTGTTTTTT; cdr3_aa: CASSSTGGREKLFF
clone_size: .; j_call: TRBJ2-2; v_call: TRBV7-2; d_call: TRBD2; cdr3_nt: TGTGCCAGCAGCCCCCGGGGGGGGACTAGTGAGAACACCGGGGAGCTGTTTTTT; cdr3_aa: CASSPRGGTSENTGELFF
clone_size: .; j_call: TRBJ2-1; v_call: TRBV7-2; d_call: .; cdr3_nt: TGTGCCAGCAGCTTAGATCAGGGCCTCTACAATGAGCAGTTCTTC; cdr3_aa: CASSLDQGLYNEQFF
clone_size: .; j_call: TRBJ1-3; v_call: TRBV18; d_call: .; cdr3_nt: TGTGCCAGCTCAACCCGGGACACCATATATTTT; cdr3_aa: CASSTRDTIYF
clone_size: .; j_call: TRBJ2-5; v_call: TRBV5-1; d_call: TRBD1; cdr3_nt: TGCGCCAGCAGCTTGCAGGGGGCTTCAGGGGAGACCCAGTACTTC; cdr3_aa: CASSLQGASGETQYF
clone_size: .; j_call: TRBJ2-7; v_call: TRBV14; d_call: TRBD1; cdr3_nt: TGTGCCAGCAGCCGGGGACAGTTCTACGAGCAGTACTTC; cdr3_aa: CASSRGQFYEQYF
clone_size: .; j_call: TRBJ2-2; v_call: TRBV19; d_call: .; cdr3_nt: TGTGCCAGTAGCCGAGACAGGATTCGCACCGGGGAGCTGTTTTTT; cdr3_aa: CASSRDRIRTGELFF
clone_size: .; j_call: TRBJ2-3; v_call: TRBV27; d_call: TRBD1; cdr3_nt: TGTGCCAGCACGAGGACAGGGGGCACAGATACGCAGTATTTT; cdr3_aa: CASTRTGGTDTQYF
clone_size: .; j_call: TRBJ2-3; v_call: TRBV6-4; d_call: .; cdr3_nt: TGTGCCAGCAGTGAATGGTACTCTGGTTCAGATACGCAGTATTTT; cdr3_aa: CASSEWYSGSDTQYF
clone_size: .; j_call: TRBJ2-3; v_call: TRBV5-1; d_call: .; cdr3_nt: TGCGCCAGCAGCCTAGGGGGTTTCGATACGCAGTATTTT; cdr3_aa: CASSLGGFDTQYF
clone_size: .; j_call: TRBJ1-2; v_call: TRBV20-1; d_call: .; cdr3_nt: TGCAGTGCTAGACAGAACTATGGCTACACCTTC; cdr3_aa: CSARQNYGYTF
clone_size: .; j_call: TRBJ2-1; v_call: TRBV5-1; d_call: TRBD2; cdr3_nt: TGCGCCAGCAGCCCGACTAGCGGATTATACAATGAGCAGTTCTTC; cdr3_aa: CASSPTSGLYNEQFF
clone_size: .; j_call: TRBJ2-2; v_call: TRBV28; d_call: TRBD2; cdr3_nt: TGTGCCAGCCAGCCCGCGGGACTATACACCGGGGAGCTGTTTTTT; cdr3_aa: CASQPAGLYTGELFF
clone_size: .; j_call: TRBJ2-7; v_call: TRBV28; d_call: TRBD1; cdr3_nt: TGTGCCACCGGGACAGGGGCCTACGAGCAGTACTTC; cdr3_aa: CATGTGAYEQYF
clone_size: once; j_call: TRBJ2-7; v_call: TRBV5-1; d_call: .; cdr3_nt: TGCGCCAGCAGCTTGGTTACAGGATCCTACGAGCAGTACTTC; cdr3_aa: CASSLVTGSYEQYF
clone_size: .; j_call: TRBJ2-7; v_call: TRBV3-1/TRBV3-2; d_call: TRBD2; cdr3_nt: TGTGCCAGCAGCCCGCGGCGGGGGGGCCGGTACGAGCAGTACTTC; cdr3_aa: CASSPRRGGRYEQYF
clone_size: .; j_call: TRBJ1-3; v_call: TRBV6-1; d_call: TRBD1; cdr3_nt: TGTGCCAGCAGCCTAGGGACAGGGGACGGAAACACCATATATTTT; cdr3_aa: CASSLGTGDGNTIYF